The T cell receptor (beta chain) under discussion was sequenced for a study of CD8+ T cells in alopecia areata. The sample's treatment: oral pan-JAK inhibitor, 5-10 mg twice daily. Investigators isolated RNA and reverse transcribed it into cDNA to act as the sequencing template. Only in-frame clones appear in the TCRdb table, and some are missing; sequencing was by immunoSEQ multiplex PCR. The sample shows 90,000 to 100,000 clones, roughly three fifths of them seen only once. The V segment lost 8 bases and the J segment 3 bases; nucleotides outside the gene matches: 10. Germline assignment: CDR1 SNHLY and CDR2 FYNNEI. The CDR3 is made up of 15 amino acids.

Sample: CD8+ T cells sorted from blood, taken at week 4, from a patient treated with tofacitinib. The chain joins TRBV2 to TRBJ1-5, with 7 bases aligning to TRBD1. The sequence was obtained from a human donor with alopecia areata. The CDR3 loop is CASVDGQELNQPQHF. The CDR3 DNA reads as TGTGCCAGCGTCGATGGACAGGAGCTCAATCAGCCCCAGCATTTT.